Below, 21 T cell receptor beta chains from the same sample are listed, as sequenced in a study of regulatory T cells in long-lasting Graves disease. Arm-PCR of CDR3 regions with iRepertoire HTBI primers generated TCR beta libraries. TCRdb redid the calling of the multiplex PCR reads with MiXCR, one entry per CDR3 protein. The repertoire holds around 360,000 distinct CDR3 sequences, with 15% to 20% as singletons. Time point described: newly diagnosed GD, antithyroid drugs for less than 3 months. Preparation of the TCR library used RNA extracted from PBMCs. This sample was shared with a second study, whose subject was T cells in Graves' hyperthyroidism and ophthalmopathy.

Here the sequenced sample was peripheral blood mononuclear cells (PBMCs), taken at new diagnosis, from a patient treated with antithyroid drugs. The source is a woman aged 18-29 years with Graves disease.

This clonotype has only a few counts. The rearrangement joins TRBV5-4 to TRBJ2-5; no clear D gene. The germline V gene has CDR1 SGHNT and CDR2 YYREEE (reference sequence). The V end was cut by 1 base, the J end by 3 bases, with 7 bases between. The length of the CDR3 is 13 residues. The CDR3 bases are TGTGCCAGCAGCTTGATAGAAAAAGAGACCCAGTACTTC. Residues: CASSLIEKETQYF. The variable domain in full, completed from reference TRBV5-4 and TRBJ2-5, reads ETGVTQSPTHLIKTRGQQVTLRCSSQSGHNTVSWYQQALGQGPQFIFQYYREEENGRGNFPPRFSGLQFPNYSSELNVNALELDDSALYLCASSLIEKETQYFGPGTRLLVL.

The V call is TRBV7-6, the J call TRBJ2-1, with D possibly being TRBD2 (6 bases). CDR3 length: 15 amino acids. V was pared by 5 bases and J by 7 bases, with 18 bases between. The germline V gene encodes CDR1 SGHVS and CDR2 FNYEAQ. The CDR3 is CASSPFRGSANEQFF. For the CDR3, the DNA is TGTGCCAGCAGCCCCTTTCGGGGGAGCGCAAATGAGCAGTTCTTC.

This clonotype was counted many times. The chain links TRBV5-1 to TRBJ1-1; D not certain. V was shortened by 5 bases and J by 5 bases, with 16 bases between the two germline ends. Germline values: CDR1 SGHRS, CDR2 YFSETQ. This CDR3 contains 14 residues. The CDR3 bases are TGCGCCAGCAGTTCCGGGGAACCGGGGACTGAAGCTTTCTTT. Translating gives CASSSGEPGTEAFF. The variable domain in full, completed from reference TRBV5-1 and TRBJ1-1, reads KAGVTQTPRYLIKTRGQQVTLSCSPISGHRSVSWYQQTPGQGLQFLFEYFSETQRNKGNFPGRFSGRQFSNSRSEMNVSTLELGDSALYLCASSSGEPGTEAFFGQGTRLTVV.

In its sample, this clonotype was seen many times. The chain couples TRBV28 to TRBJ2-3; 8 bases are shared with TRBD2. The CDR3 sequence is 14 residues long. V lost 8 bases, J lost 6 bases, and 10 bases stayed unmatched. Germline CDR1 reads MDHEN; CDR2 reads SYDVKM. For the CDR3, the DNA is TGTGCCAGCCTTCGGCGGGGCGGGGGGGATACGCAGTATTTT. Translation: CASLRRGGGDTQYF.

This clonotype was seen repeatedly, ten times or more. The CDR3 reads CSAMTGEGTEAFF. The CDR3 nucleotides are TGCAGTGCTATGACAGGGGAGGGTACTGAAGCTTTCTTT. This sequence joins TRBV20-1 and TRBJ1-1, with 8 bases lining up with TRBD1. The CDR3 runs to 13 residues. J gave up 5 bases and V 4 bases, and 6 bases lay outside the gene matches. Per germline, CDR1 DFQATT and CDR2 SNEGSKA (reference sequence).

This clonotype was seen a few times. This sequence joins TRBV6-2 or TRBV6-3 and TRBJ2-3; D is unclear. The germline V gene has CDR1 MNHEY and CDR2 SVGEGT. Trimming stripped 5 bases from V and 1 base from J, with 13 bases between. This CDR3 region has 15 residues. CDR3 in amino acids: CASSHLNWGTDTQYF. CDR3 DNA: TGTGCCAGCAGTCATCTTAATTGGGGCACAGATACGCAGTATTTT.

The chain carries TRBV5-1 and TRBJ2-3; TRBD1 agrees at 8 bases. Germline CDR1 is SGHRS and CDR2 is YFSETQ. The V and J ends lost 3 bases and 4 bases, in that order; junction bases with no gene match: 4. The CDR3 is 14 residues long. Here the CDR3 reads CASSYDRGADTQYF. For the CDR3, the DNA is TGCGCCAGCAGCTATGACAGGGGTGCAGATACGCAGTATTTT. The whole variable domain, filled in from reference TRBV5-1 and TRBJ2-3, reads KAGVTQTPRYLIKTRGQQVTLSCSPISGHRSVSWYQQTPGQGLQFLFEYFSETQRNKGNFPGRFSGRQFSNSRSEMNVSTLELGDSALYLCASSYDRGADTQYFGPGTRLTVL.

Comment on this clonotype: One base away lies a much larger clone, so this may be a sequencing read error. The chain combines TRBV7-9 with TRBJ2-3; D unclear. Germline CDR1 and CDR2: SEHNR and FQNEAQ (reference sequence). The CDR3 extends over 15 amino acids. Trimming took 1 base from V and 4 from J, leaving 12 bases between them. In DNA, the CDR3 is TGTGCCAGCAGCTTAGTTTGGGCGTCGGCAGATACGCAGTATTTT. Translated: CASSLVWASADTQYF.

About this clonotype: This sequence may be a read error, since a much larger clone differs from it by one base. The chain couples TRBV6-2 or TRBV6-3 to TRBJ2-5, with D unresolved. V was pared by 6 bases and J by 2 bases, with 10 bases between. Germline CDR1 and CDR2: MNHEY and SVGEGT. The CDR3 is 13 residues long. The CDR3 sequence: CASRGSNQETQYF. CDR3 DNA sequence: TGTGCCAGCAGGGGCAGTAATCAAGAGACCCAGTACTTC.

V and J are TRBV5-4 and TRBJ1-1, with 10 bases identical to TRBD1. V shed 6 bases and J 1 base; nucleotides not matched to a gene: 6. Germline V lookup: CDR1 SGHNT, CDR2 YYREEE (reference sequence). This CDR3 has 15 residues. The CDR3: CASNMDRGGNTEAFF. The CDR3 DNA is TGTGCCAGCAACATGGACAGGGGGGGGAACACTGAAGCTTTCTTT.

The chain links TRBV29-1 to TRBJ1-2, with D possibly being TRBD1 (5 bases). This CDR3 comprises 11 residues. Trimming stripped 6 bases from V and 10 bases from J, with 15 bases between. Germline values: CDR1 SQVTM, CDR2 ANQGSEA. The CDR3 region is CSVWGVEDYTF. CDR3 sequence (DNA): TGCAGCGTCTGGGGCGTGGAGGACTACACCTTC.

This clonotype has at least ten counts. The rearrangement links TRBV7-2 to TRBJ2-5, with a weak D call TRBD2 (6 bases). V lost 1 base to trimming and J lost 5 bases, with 11 bases between them. CDR1 and CDR2 (germline): SGHTA, FQGNSA. This CDR3 contains 14 residues. The CDR3 region has the DNA TGTGCCAGCAGCTTAGGAGGGAGCGGGGAGACCCAGTACTTC. The encoded protein is CASSLGGSGETQYF.

This clonotype appeared many times. This sequence joins TRBV2 and TRBJ2-4; D is possibly TRBD1 (7 bases). V dropped 10 bases and J dropped 0 bases, with 28 bases sitting between them. This CDR3 contains 19 residues. The germline CDR1 and CDR2 sequences are SNHLY and FYNNEI. The CDR3 bases are TGTGCCACTGGACAGGACGGGGGTTTCGCCAGACTAGCCAAAAACATTCAGTACTTC. Its translation is CATGQDGGFARLAKNIQYF.

In this sample, this clonotype turned up a few times. The CDR3 loop reads CASRPDRAQPQHF. CDR3 bases: TGCGCCAGCAGACCGGACAGGGCTCAGCCCCAGCATTTT. The chain joins TRBV10-1 to TRBJ1-5; 8 bases map to TRBD1. Germline CDR1 reads WNHNN; CDR2 reads SYGVQD (reference sequence). J lost 6 bases, V lost 6 bases, and 4 bases had no gene match. The CDR3 is 13 residues long.

This clonotype was seen a single time. This chain connects TRBV9 to TRBJ1-6; D is unclear. This CDR3 is built from 11 residues. Between the trimmed V and J ends, which lost 3 bases and 14 bases, there was a span of 9 bases. Germline-derived CDR1 and CDR2 are SGDLS and YYNGEE. The CDR3 bases are TGTGCCAGCAGCGACTACTTAGCCCTCCACTTT. Protein: CASSDYLALHF.

This clonotype has at least ten counts. The chain carries TRBV6-2 or TRBV6-3 and TRBJ1-2, with TRBD1 matching 8 bases. The CDR3 is 15 amino acids. Germline assignment: CDR1 MNHEY and CDR2 SVGEGT. The V and J ends lost 5 bases and 6 bases, in that order; junction bases with no gene match: 11. As DNA, the CDR3 is TGTGCCAGCAGTGAATATGTGACAGGGGTGGATGGCTACACCTTC. Its translation is CASSEYVTGVDGYTF.

This clonotype was recorded at least ten times. The chain carries TRBV6-2 or TRBV6-3 and TRBJ2-3; D gene ambiguous. The germline V and J ends were trimmed by 0 bases and 0 bases, with 10 bases remaining between them. CDR3 length equals 16 residues. Germline V lookup: CDR1 MNHEY, CDR2 SVGEGT. CDR3 sequence: CASSYSRPASTDTQYF. CDR3 in DNA: TGTGCCAGCAGTTACTCGCGGCCAGCGAGCACAGATACGCAGTATTTT.

This clonotype was counted between two and nine times. This sequence joins TRBV20-1 and TRBJ2-3; TRBD2 is a possible D gene (6 bases). The CDR3 sequence is 12 residues long. V lost 6 bases and J 4 bases, leaving 11 bases between the germline ends. CDR1 DFQATT and CDR2 SNEGSKA come from the germline V gene (reference sequence). CDR3 sequence: CSAPGGSDTQYF. Written as DNA, the CDR3 is TGCAGTGCCCCCGGGGGTTCAGATACGCAGTATTTT.

V usage is TRBV19 and J usage is TRBJ1-1; a possible D gene is TRBD1 (6 bases). Germline CDR1 is LNHDA and CDR2 is SQIVND (reference sequence). V was trimmed by 5 bases and J by 3 bases, leaving 16 bases between them. This CDR3 has 15 amino acids. The CDR3 DNA is TGTGCCAGTAGTGTTCGACAGGAGACCCACACTGAAGCTTTCTTT. It is translated as CASSVRQETHTEAFF.

This chain joins TRBV7-9 and TRBJ1-1; D may be TRBD1 (5 bases). Germline V gives CDR1 SEHNR, CDR2 FQNEAQ (reference sequence). The CDR3 has 14 residues. Trimming took off 7 bases at V and 4 bases at J, with 16 bases between the two ends. The CDR3 sequence is CASKRGGEGTEAFF. The CDR3 bases are TGTGCCAGCAAGAGGGGCGGGGAGGGCACTGAAGCTTTCTTT.

Remarks on this clonotype: A much larger clone lies a single base off, so this may be a read error. The V and J genes are TRBV20-1 and TRBJ2-1, with 7 bases fitting TRBD2. Germline lookup yields CDR1 DFQATT and CDR2 SNEGSKA (reference sequence). The CDR3 covers 16 residues. CDR3 sequence reads: CSARGSQAGAYSEQFF. The CDR3 DNA sequence: TGCAGTGCTAGAGGTTCCCAGGCGGGAGCTTACAGTGAGCAGTTCTTC.